These T cell receptor beta chains were read from a single sample in a study of blood T cell repertoires in COVID-19. Libraries were prepared by immunoSEQ multiplex PCR; TCRdb keeps only in-frame clonotypes and omits some of them. The sample holds approximately 160,000 clones, around 85% seen once. The sequenced sample was peripheral blood. These receptors originate from a man between 60 and 75 years old who had recovered from COVID-19. Each CDR3 is given with its conserved first and last residue.

J gene	V gene	CDR3 length	CDR3 protein
TRBJ2-5	TRBV3-1/TRBV3-2	14	CASSAWDFQETQYF
TRBJ1-2	TRBV2	15	CASSKDRGNNYGYTF
TRBJ1-3	TRBV2	14	CASRIRVTGNTIYF
TRBJ2-5	TRBV10-3	15	CAISVRLAGFETQYF
TRBJ2-7	TRBV27	16	CASSRLGGETFYEQYF
TRBJ1-2	TRBV6-5	14	CASTQGTISYGYTF
TRBJ2-7	TRBV2	17	CASSSWPGQGATYEQYF
TRBJ2-3	TRBV5-1	16	CASTLLQGMSTDTQYF
TRBJ2-3	TRBV7-9	15	CASSSQGPSTDTQYF
TRBJ2-7	TRBV19	13	CASSLLDRDEQYF
TRBJ1-4	TRBV29-1	14	CSVAGQGGNEKLFF
TRBJ2-5	TRBV7-2	14	CASSPRTGTETQYF
TRBJ2-7	TRBV6-1	16	CASSDGRRLKGYEQYF
TRBJ1-2	TRBV7-2	14	CASSEGTGPYGYTF
TRBJ1-1	TRBV2	16	CASSERAGERNTEAFF
TRBJ1-1	TRBV6-6	12	CATRTGNTEAFF
TRBJ2-7	TRBV5-5	16	CASSLGQGATLYEQYF
TRBJ2-6	TRBV18	18	CASSPNQGLNSGANVLTF
TRBJ2-4	TRBV18	16	CASSPQGGVAKNIQYF
TRBJ1-5	TRBV12-3/TRBV12-4	13	CASSRGGNQPQHF
TRBJ1-2	TRBV19	16	CASSITIFGQGYGYTF
TRBJ1-3	TRBV6-5	14	CASGSTGDGNTIYF
TRBJ1-4	TRBV19	15	CASSIRPRDNEKLFF
TRBJ2-3	TRBV5-1	12	CASSLETDTQYF
TRBJ1-2	TRBV6-4	18	CASSVHGQGLGGNYGYTF
TRBJ2-2	TRBV27	14	CASSSPGDTGELFF
TRBJ1-5	TRBV5-6	14	CASSSGLSNQPQHF
TRBJ2-7	TRBV14	15	CASSQAQGVVYEQYF
TRBJ1-2	TRBV5-1	14	CASSLDDSSYGYTF
TRBJ2-7	TRBV12-3/TRBV12-4	13	CASSFLAGREQYF
TRBJ1-1	TRBV28	14	CASKSTTGPTEAFF
TRBJ2-2	TRBV6-1	16	CASSEQDRGRDGELFF
TRBJ1-6	TRBV19	17	CASSITLRGLNNSPLHF
TRBJ1-6	TRBV27	16	CASSRSRDRGFMSLHF
TRBJ1-2	TRBV19	15	CASSEDRVISYGYTF
TRBJ2-6	TRBV27	16	CASSLRRGYGANVLTF
TRBJ2-2	TRBV9	18	CASSVGGGADWVTGELFF
TRBJ2-7	TRBV11-2	14	CASSLEVRPYEQYF
TRBJ2-4	TRBV18	15	CASSRTSETKNIQYF
TRBJ1-5	TRBV19	14	CASSGTGVDQPQHF
TRBJ1-1	TRBV3-1/TRBV3-2	14	CASSSDGEDTEAFF
TRBJ2-1	TRBV5-1	14	CASSLVDRANEQFF
TRBJ1-1	TRBV7-9	14	CASSLSAGLSEAFF
TRBJ1-5	TRBV6-6	15	CASSYDTGGNQPQHF
TRBJ2-2	TRBV5-1	17	CASSSLGRSTNTGELFF